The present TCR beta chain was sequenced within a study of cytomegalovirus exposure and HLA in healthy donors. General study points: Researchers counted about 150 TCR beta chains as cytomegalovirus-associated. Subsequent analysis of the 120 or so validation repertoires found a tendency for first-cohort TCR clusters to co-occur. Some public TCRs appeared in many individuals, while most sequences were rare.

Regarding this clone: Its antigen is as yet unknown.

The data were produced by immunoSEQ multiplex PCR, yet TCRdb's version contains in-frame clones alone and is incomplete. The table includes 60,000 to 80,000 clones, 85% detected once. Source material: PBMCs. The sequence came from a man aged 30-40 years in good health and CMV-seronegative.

The CDR3 nucleotides are TGTGCCAGCAGCTTAGGGCCAGCCCGAGACTACGAGCAGTACGTC. Protein product: CASSLGPARDYEQYV. The gene calls are TRBV7-8 and TRBJ2-7; D not resolved. CDR1 is SGHVS and CDR2 is FQNEAQ in the germline V gene. The CDR3 covers 15 residues. Trimming removed 1 base from V and 3 bases from J, with 13 bases in between.